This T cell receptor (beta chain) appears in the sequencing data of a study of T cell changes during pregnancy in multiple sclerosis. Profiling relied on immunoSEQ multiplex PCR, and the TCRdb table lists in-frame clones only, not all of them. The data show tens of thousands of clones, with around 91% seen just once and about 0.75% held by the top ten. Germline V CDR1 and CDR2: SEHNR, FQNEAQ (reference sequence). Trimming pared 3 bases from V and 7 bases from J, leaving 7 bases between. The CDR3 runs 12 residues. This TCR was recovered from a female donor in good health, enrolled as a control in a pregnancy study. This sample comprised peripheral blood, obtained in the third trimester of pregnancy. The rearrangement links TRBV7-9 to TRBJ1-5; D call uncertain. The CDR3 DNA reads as TGTGCCAGCAGCTTCGGAGGGCAGCCCCAGCATTTT. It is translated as CASSFGGQPQHF.